The 17 T cell receptor beta chains reported below all come from one sample, sequenced in a study of Ad26.COV2.S vaccination and SARS-CoV-2 variants. Treatment: 15 to 20 received Ad26.COV2.S at low or high dose, single or two shots; several received placebo; per-sample allocation not given. The investigators took samples on day 63 after the first vaccine or placebo injection. Some clones are missing from TCRdb's copy, which holds only in-frame ones; the method was immunoSEQ multiplex PCR. The table lists 300,000 to 350,000 clones, approximately 86% of them singletons. Sequencing was performed on peripheral blood, taken in a trial of Ad26.COV2.S vaccine versus placebo. The source is a person between 18 and 65 years old who received the Ad26.COV2.S COVID-19 vaccine or a placebo.

The V gene is TRBV25-1, the J gene TRBJ1-1; a weak D match, TRBD1 (6 bases). Germline lookup yields CDR1 MGHDK and CDR2 SYGVNS. The V gene lost 2 bases and the J gene lost 1 base, with 8 bases spanning the gap. The CDR3 runs to 14 residues. CDR3 nucleotides: TGTGCCAGCAGTGAACTAGGGGGGAACACTGAAGCTTTCTTT. This gives the protein CASSELGGNTEAFF. Supplemented by reference TRBV25-1 and TRBJ1-1, the full variable domain reads EADIYQTPRYLVIGTGKKITLECSQTMGHDKMYWYQQDPGMELHLIHYSYGVNSTEKGDLSSESTVSRIRTEHFPLTLESARPSHTSQYLCASSELGGNTEAFFGQGTRLTVV.

For the CDR3, the DNA is TGTGCCAGCTCACCCGAAAACTCCTACGAGCAGTACTTC. Protein product: CASSPENSYEQYF. The V and J genes are TRBV18 and TRBJ2-7; D gene uncertain. The germline V gene has CDR1 KGHSH and CDR2 LQKENI. With 3 bases removed from V and 0 bases from J, the gap between germline ends came to 6 bases. The CDR3 spans 13 residues.

The CDR3 DNA reads TGTGCCAGCAGTCTGACAGGGGGCGCCGGTGAAAAACTGTTTTTT. Residues: CASSLTGGAGEKLFF. V usage is TRBV28 and J usage is TRBJ1-4, with 10 bases identical to TRBD1. The CDR3 spans 15 residues. Per germline, CDR1 MDHEN and CDR2 SYDVKM. Trimming cost V 5 bases and J 7 bases; bases outside gene matches: 7.

The V gene is TRBV3-1 (or the pseudogene TRBV3-2), the J gene TRBJ2-1; 7 bases line up with TRBD2. Germline trimming cut 3 bases from V and 1 base from J; bases unmatched to any gene: 9. The CDR3 has 17 amino acids. Germline V gene lookup returns CDR1 LGHDT and CDR2 YNNKEL (reference sequence). In DNA, the CDR3 is TGTGCCAGCAGCCATAACTTTGGAGCGGGATCCTACAATGAGCAGTTCTTC. Protein: CASSHNFGAGSYNEQFF.

This chain joins TRBV18 and TRBJ1-2, with a tentative D call TRBD1 (6 bases). The germline gives CDR1 KGHSH, CDR2 LQKENI. The CDR3 loop spans 15 amino acids. V was pared by 5 bases and J by 0 bases, with 13 bases between. In nucleotides, the CDR3 is TGTGCCAGCTCAGCCCGGGACACAGCTAACTATGGCTACACCTTC. This translates into CASSARDTANYGYTF. Looking up the rest from reference TRBV18 and TRBJ1-2 gives the full variable domain: NAGVMQNPRHLVRRRGQEARLRCSPMKGHSHVYWYRQLPEEGLKFMVYLQKENIIDESGMPKERFSAEFPKEGPSILRIQQVVRGDSAAYFCASSARDTANYGYTFGSGTRLTVV.

V and J are TRBV11-3 and TRBJ1-1, with D possibly matching TRBD1 (5 bases). The V end lost 0 bases, the J end lost 0 bases, and 17 bases lay between the germline ends. Germline V CDR1 and CDR2: SGHNT, YENEEA. The CDR3 covers 18 residues. CDR3 sequence: CASSLDRQGGSVNTEAFF. The CDR3 DNA reads as TGTGCCAGCAGCTTAGATAGGCAGGGAGGGAGTGTGAACACTGAAGCTTTCTTT.

The J gene is TRBJ1-3, the V gene TRBV29-1, with 7 bases that match TRBD1. J lost 2 bases, V lost 5 bases, and 3 bases had no gene match. CDR3 length: 13 amino acids. Per germline, CDR1 SQVTM and CDR2 ANQGSEA. For the CDR3, the DNA is TGCAGCGTTTTAGGGACAGCTGGAAACACCATATATTTT. It codes for CSVLGTAGNTIYF.

The genes are TRBV5-1 and TRBJ2-7, with a possible D match to TRBD2 (5 bases). Trimming cost V 4 bases and J 0 bases, with 14 bases left between them. The CDR3 extends over 15 amino acids. CDR1 is SGHRS and CDR2 is YFSETQ in the germline V gene. The DNA for the CDR3 is TGCGCCAGCAGCCCCGAGGACTGGAGCTCCTACGAGCAGTACTTC. It yields the protein CASSPEDWSSYEQYF.

The sample holds a few counts of this clone. CDR3 residues: CASSRGTAEGTEAFF. Written as DNA, the CDR3 is TGCGCCAGCAGCCGAGGGACAGCGGAAGGCACTGAAGCTTTCTTT. The V call is TRBV4-3, the J call TRBJ1-1; 7 bases line up with TRBD1. Per germline, CDR1 LGHNA and CDR2 YSLEER. V was pared by 4 bases and J by 4 bases, with 9 bases of the junction left unmatched. The CDR3 has 15 amino acids.

The chain is built from TRBV30 and TRBJ2-7, with D tentatively TRBD1 (6 bases). The germline CDR1 and CDR2 sequences are GTSNPN and SVGIG (reference sequence). V gave up 4 bases and J gave up 0 bases, with 19 bases separating them. CDR3 length equals 16 residues. This CDR3 is CAWISTGTRSSYEQYF. For the CDR3, the DNA is TGTGCCTGGATATCGACGGGGACAAGGAGCTCCTACGAGCAGTACTTC.

This clone came up once. This chain links TRBV7-2 with TRBJ2-2; the D gene is possibly TRBD1 (6 bases). There are 15 residues in the CDR3. Trimming took 0 bases from V and 4 from J, leaving 9 bases between them. CDR1 and CDR2 (germline): SGHTA, FQGNSA. The CDR3 sequence is CASSLAVQGTGELFF. CDR3 sequence (DNA): TGTGCCAGCAGCTTAGCGGTACAGGGCACCGGGGAGCTGTTTTTT.

The genes are TRBV24-1 and TRBJ2-2; TRBD1 matches 7 bases. V dropped 7 bases and J dropped 3; count of bases not matched to a gene: 7. This CDR3 has 15 residues. CDR1 is KGHDR and CDR2 is SFDVKD in the germline V gene. The CDR3 nucleotides read TGTGCCACCAGCCCAGGCCAGGGGGACACCGGGGAGCTGTTTTTT. This gives the protein CATSPGQGDTGELFF.

The V call is TRBV12-3 or TRBV12-4, the J call TRBJ1-5, with 7 bases aligning to TRBD1. The CDR3 totals 13 residues. The V gene end was trimmed by 5 bases and the J gene end by 4 bases; junction bases not matched to a gene: 2. The CDR3 protein is CASSVQGNQPQHF. Here the CDR3 DNA reads TGTGCCAGCAGTGTACAGGGGAATCAGCCCCAGCATTTT.

This chain uses TRBV7-9 with TRBJ1-1; D is unresolved. Trimming cost V 5 bases and J 1 base, with 5 bases left between them. This CDR3 contains 12 residues. CDR1 SEHNR and CDR2 FQNEAQ come from the germline V gene (reference sequence). The CDR3 sequence is CASSRWNTEAFF. The CDR3 coding sequence is TGTGCCAGCAGCCGTTGGAACACTGAAGCTTTCTTT.

The chain has TRBV9 and TRBJ1-6; 10 bases line up with TRBD1. This CDR3 has 15 amino acids. Germline CDR1 reads SGDLS; CDR2 reads YYNGEE. With 0 bases clipped from V and 9 bases from J, the junction kept 3 bases outside the gene matches. This CDR3 reads CASSVGGQGFSPLHF. The CDR3 DNA reads as TGTGCCAGCAGCGTAGGGGGACAGGGGTTTTCACCCCTCCACTTT.

The chain combines TRBV2 with TRBJ2-2, with unresolved D. The V and J ends lost 2 bases and 2 bases respectively, with 9 bases between them. The CDR3 is 15 amino acids. Per the germline V gene, CDR1 is SNHLY and CDR2 is FYNNEI. The CDR3 protein is CASSELVRNTGELFF. The CDR3 coding sequence is TGTGCCAGCAGTGAATTAGTCAGAAACACCGGGGAGCTGTTTTTT.

This rearrangement joins TRBV14 to TRBJ1-1; D is unclear. The germline V gene encodes CDR1 SGHDN and CDR2 FVKESK. The CDR3 spans 15 residues. With 0 bases removed from V and 1 base from J, the gap between germline ends came to 9 bases. The CDR3 nucleotides read TGTGCCAGCAGCCAAGAGTTAAGGACGAACACTGAAGCTTTCTTT. Amino acid sequence: CASSQELRTNTEAFF. Using reference TRBV14 and TRBJ1-1 for the parts outside the CDR3, the full variable domain is EAGVTQFPSHSVIEKGQTVTLRCDPISGHDNLYWYRRVMGKEIKFLLHFVKESKQDESGMPNNRFLAERTGGTYSTLKVQPAELEDSGVYFCASSQELRTNTEAFFGQGTRLTVV.